These 30 T cell receptor beta chains were sequenced from one sample in a study of cytomegalovirus exposure and HLA in healthy donors. Vbeta (60) and Jbeta (13) primers were used in the PCR. TCRdb's copy holds only in-frame clones and misses some; the assay was immunoSEQ multiplex PCR. The data hold approximately 200,000 clones, with roughly four fifths observed a single time. Sequenced input: PBMCs. The receptors shown here come from a woman aged 45 to 65 in good health and CMV-seropositive.

The chain is built from TRBV28 and TRBJ1-2, with D maybe TRBD1 (6 bases). The length of the CDR3 is 15 residues. V gave up 9 bases and J gave up 8 bases, with 25 bases separating them. Germline-derived CDR1 and CDR2 are MDHEN and SYDVKM. CDR3: CASRGGTSSGRGYTF. The CDR3 nucleotides read TGTGCCAGTAGGGGGGGGACCTCCTCTGGGAGGGGCTACACCTTC.

The chain uses TRBV11-2 and TRBJ2-7; 8 bases map to TRBD2. Trimming took 1 base from V and 5 from J; bases not matched to a gene: 1. Germline CDR1 SGHAT, CDR2 FQNNGV. The CDR3 contains 13 residues. DNA for the CDR3: TGTGCCAGCAGCTTAGCGGGGGGGGACGAGCAGTACTTC. Protein product: CASSLAGGDEQYF.

The V call is TRBV18, the J call TRBJ2-1, with TRBD1 as a possible D gene (6 bases). Per germline, CDR1 KGHSH and CDR2 LQKENI. The CDR3 has 16 amino acids. The V end lost 2 bases, the J end lost 5 bases, and 16 bases lay between the germline ends. The CDR3 nucleotides read TGTGCCAGCTCACCAAGGGAACAGGGTTGGGACAATGAGCAGTTCTTC. Protein sequence: CASSPREQGWDNEQFF.

This clone was recorded once. V usage is TRBV25-1 and J usage is TRBJ1-1; 11 nucleotides agree with TRBD1. Germline CDR1 and CDR2: MGHDK and SYGVNS. V was clipped by 4 bases and J by 2 bases; unmatched bases: 3. CDR3 length: 15 residues. The CDR3, as DNA: TGTGCCAGCAGTGCCGGGACAGGGGGTAACACTGAAGCTTTCTTT. It translates to CASSAGTGGNTEAFF.

A remark on this clone: Mismatch with germline at one junction end may stem from a read error. This rearrangement joins TRBV6-1 to TRBJ2-3, with a weak D call TRBD2 (6 bases). This CDR3 region has 14 residues. CDR1 is MNHNS and CDR2 is SASEGT in the germline V gene. Here the CDR3 DNA reads TGTGCCAGCAGCGAAGCGGAGGGGAGAGATACGCAGTATTTT. Amino acids: CASSEAEGRDTQYF.

V gene TRBV20-1 combines with J gene TRBJ2-5; unclear D gene. Germline values: CDR1 DFQATT, CDR2 SNEGSKA (reference sequence). Trimming removed 2 bases from V and 3 bases from J, with 4 bases in between. The CDR3 covers 11 residues. DNA of the CDR3: TGCAGTGCTAGACTAGAAGAGACCCAGTACTTC. Its protein product is CSARLEETQYF.

V gene TRBV7-9 combines with J gene TRBJ2-2; D remains ambiguous. CDR1 and CDR2 from the germline V gene are SEHNR and FQNEAQ (reference sequence). Trimming took off 5 bases at V and 4 bases at J, with 23 bases between the two ends. The CDR3 covers 18 residues. The CDR3 is CASSPSQTGSRSTGELFF. For the CDR3, the DNA is TGTGCCAGCAGCCCATCCCAAACCGGGTCCCGATCCACCGGGGAGCTGTTTTTT.

This clone was counted once. This chain connects TRBV28 to TRBJ2-2; 10 bases agree with TRBD2. The CDR3 length is 16 residues. From germline, CDR1 is MDHEN and CDR2 SYDVKM. J was trimmed by 7 bases and V by 2 bases; bases with no gene match: 7. CDR3: CASSLRSAGGLGELFF. In nucleotides, the CDR3 is TGTGCCAGCAGTTTACGTTCAGCGGGGGGGCTCGGGGAGCTGTTTTTT.

V usage is TRBV18 and J usage is TRBJ1-2; maybe TRBD1 (5 bases). CDR1 KGHSH and CDR2 LQKENI come from the germline V gene. This CDR3 comprises 15 residues. V was shortened by 2 bases and J by 1 base, with 11 bases between the two germline ends. CDR3 in amino acids: CASSPDRQRNYGYTF. The CDR3 DNA reads as TGTGCCAGCTCACCAGACCGACAGCGTAACTATGGCTACACCTTC.

In DNA form, the CDR3 reads TGCGCCAGCAGCCATGACCCCAGGGACAATCAGCCCCAGCATTTT. Protein: CASSHDPRDNQPQHF. The V and J genes are TRBV4-1 and TRBJ1-5, with D possibly TRBD1 on 5 matching bases. CDR3 length equals 15 residues. Trimming left V 3 bases short and J 3 bases short, with 12 bases between. Germline V gives CDR1 MGHRA, CDR2 YSYEKL.

The CDR3 spells CASSSPGHPYEQYF. The CDR3 coding sequence is TGTGCCAGCAGTTCGCCGGGACATCCTTACGAGCAGTACTTC. This chain uses TRBV25-1 with TRBJ2-7, with a tentative D call TRBD1 (6 bases). The germline V gene encodes CDR1 MGHDK and CDR2 SYGVNS. The germline V and J ends were trimmed by 5 bases and 4 bases, with 15 bases remaining between them. The CDR3 extends over 14 amino acids.

The chain carries TRBV7-9 and TRBJ2-3, with TRBD2 matching 11 bases. The V segment lost 4 bases and the J segment 4 bases; nucleotides outside the gene matches: 4. The CDR3 is 15 residues long. Germline loops: CDR1 SEHNR, CDR2 FQNEAQ (reference sequence). The CDR3 sequence: CASSSQGLAADTQYF. Written as DNA, the CDR3 is TGTGCCAGCAGCTCCCAGGGACTAGCGGCAGATACGCAGTATTTT.

This rearrangement joins TRBV18 to TRBJ2-2; the D gene is possibly TRBD1 (6 bases). Germline V CDR1 and CDR2: KGHSH, LQKENI. The V end was cut by 4 bases, the J end by 3 bases, with 12 bases between. The CDR3 runs 15 residues. The CDR3 nucleotides are TGTGCCAGCTCACAGGACAGTGTTTACACCGGGGAGCTGTTTTTT. This encodes CASSQDSVYTGELFF.

The V gene is TRBV20-1, the J gene TRBJ2-3; no definite D call. V was shortened by 3 bases and J by 4 bases, with 5 bases between the two germline ends. The CDR3 has 11 residues. Germline V gene data show CDR1 as DFQATT and CDR2 as SNEGSKA (reference sequence). CDR3 protein: CSARVADTQYF. CDR3 nucleotide sequence: TGCAGTGCTAGGGTAGCAGATACGCAGTATTTT.

Here the CDR3 DNA reads TGTGCCAGCAGTGGGGACAGAGGGGCTTACAATGAGCAGTTCTTC. It codes for CASSGDRGAYNEQFF. V gene TRBV2 combines with J gene TRBJ2-1, with 7 bases identical to TRBD1. Losses at the gene ends were 4 bases for V and 4 bases for J; bases not matched to a gene: 7. Germline lookup yields CDR1 SNHLY and CDR2 FYNNEI. The CDR3 runs 15 residues.

This rearrangement joins TRBV28 to TRBJ2-4; 9 positions agree with TRBD1. From germline, CDR1 is MDHEN and CDR2 SYDVKM. With V trimmed by 4 bases and J by 12 bases, 19 bases remained unmatched. The CDR3 has 17 residues. This CDR3 reads CASSYSRTGTGNRSQYF. CDR3 sequence (DNA): TGTGCCAGCAGTTACTCTCGGACCGGGACAGGGAACAGAAGTCAGTACTTC.

The rearrangement links TRBV5-1 to TRBJ2-7, with TRBD2 identical over 8 bases. Germline lookup yields CDR1 SGHRS and CDR2 YFSETQ. The ends lost 0 bases at V and 4 bases at J; junction bases unmatched: 9. This CDR3 has 16 amino acids. This CDR3 is CASSLAGGGAGYEQYF. CDR3 nucleotides: TGCGCCAGCAGCTTGGCCGGGGGGGGCGCGGGGTACGAGCAGTACTTC.

The V gene is TRBV6-6, the J gene TRBJ1-2; 12 positions match TRBD1. The CDR3 totals 16 residues. V shed 5 bases, J shed 4 bases, and the junction held 8 bases outside the gene matches. Germline values: CDR1 MNHNY, CDR2 SVGAGI (reference sequence). The CDR3 protein is CASSHGTGGSIYGYTF. The CDR3 coding sequence is TGTGCCAGCAGTCACGGGACAGGGGGCAGTATCTATGGCTACACCTTC.

The rearrangement links TRBV28 to TRBJ1-5, with D uncertain. V lost 11 bases and J 6 bases, leaving 20 bases between the germline ends. The CDR3 covers 14 residues. Per the germline V gene, CDR1 is MDHEN and CDR2 is SYDVKM. The CDR3 reads CALSATEGVQPQHF. DNA of the CDR3: TGTGCCCTAAGCGCGACCGAAGGAGTTCAGCCCCAGCATTTT.

The chain is built from TRBV7-8 and TRBJ1-5, with 8 bases identical to TRBD1. The V and J ends lost 5 bases and 6 bases, in that order; junction bases with no gene match: 9. Germline CDR1 reads SGHVS; CDR2 reads FQNEAQ. The CDR3 is made up of 15 amino acids. The CDR3 loop is CASSPGQGTSQPQHF. The DNA of the CDR3 is TGTGCCAGCAGCCCTGGACAGGGAACGAGTCAGCCCCAGCATTTT.

This chain links TRBV4-1 with TRBJ1-6; a possible D gene is TRBD1 (5 bases). The CDR3 has 17 amino acids. Deletions cut 6 bases from V and 5 bases from J, with 20 bases between. Germline V CDR1 and CDR2: MGHRA, YSYEKL. Written as DNA, the CDR3 is TGCGCCAGCAGGACTTACCAAGGGGACTATAATAATTCACCCCTCCACTTT. It specifies CASRTYQGDYNNSPLHF.

The chain employs TRBV4-3 and TRBJ1-2; D is possibly TRBD1 (5 bases). The V end lost 2 bases, the J end lost 3 bases, and 10 bases lay between the germline ends. The CDR3 runs 14 residues. Germline CDR1 LGHNA, CDR2 YSLEER. CDR3 in DNA: TGCGCCAGCAGCCAACTGTCAGGGCACTATGGCTACACCTTC. Protein sequence: CASSQLSGHYGYTF.

In its sample, this clone was seen once. The V and J genes are TRBV28 and TRBJ1-4; TRBD1 matches at 9 bases. This CDR3 has 14 residues. The germline gives CDR1 MDHEN, CDR2 SYDVKM. V trimming: 4 bases; J trimming: 10 bases; junction bases outside the gene matches: 7. CDR3 sequence reads: CASSSTGGLGKLFF. In nucleotides, the CDR3 is TGTGCCAGCAGTTCGACAGGGGGTCTTGGAAAACTGTTTTTT.

The CDR3 DNA sequence: TGTGCCAGCCGGAACTTGCTAGCGGTCACAGATACGCAGTATTTT. As protein: CASRNLLAVTDTQYF. The V and J genes are TRBV6-5 and TRBJ2-3; the match to TRBD2 covers 7 bases. The ends lost 8 bases at V and 2 bases at J; junction bases unmatched: 10. Germline V gene data show CDR1 as MNHEY and CDR2 as SVGAGI. The CDR3 runs to 15 residues.

The chain combines TRBV6-5 with TRBJ1-2; tentatively, D is TRBD1 (6 bases). Germline V lookup: CDR1 MNHEY, CDR2 SVGAGI. The CDR3 is made up of 14 amino acids. V was clipped by 5 bases and J by 0 bases, with 10 bases between them. The CDR3 loop is CASSPRTANYGYTF. DNA for the CDR3: TGTGCCAGCAGTCCCAGGACAGCTAACTATGGCTACACCTTC.

J is TRBJ2-5 and V is TRBV18, with TRBD1 matching over 10 bases. The DNA end is a closer match to TRBJ2-7, so the J assignment may be wrong. The germline CDR1 and CDR2 sequences are KGHSH and LQKENI. The CDR3 has 15 residues. The chain's CDR3 is CASSPPGQGIYEQYF. DNA of the CDR3: TGTGCCAGCTCACCCCCGGGACAGGGGATCTACGAGCAGTACTTC.

The chain carries TRBV28 and TRBJ1-1, with TRBD1 matching over 7 bases. J was trimmed by 3 bases and V by 5 bases; bases with no gene match: 12. The germline gives CDR1 MDHEN, CDR2 SYDVKM. The CDR3 totals 16 residues. CDR3 DNA sequence: TGTGCCAGCAGTCCCACCAGGGGGTCAGTGGACACTGAAGCTTTCTTT. Translated, it gives CASSPTRGSVDTEAFF.

V is TRBV6-1 and J is TRBJ2-6; 11 bases match TRBD2. The germline V gene has CDR1 MNHNS and CDR2 SASEGT. CDR3 length equals 22 residues. The ends lost 2 bases at V and 0 bases at J; junction bases unmatched: 15. The CDR3 region has the DNA TGTGCCAGCAGTGAAAGTCGGTGGGGGACTAGCGGTCATAGCTCTGGGGCCAACGTCCTGACTTTC. Its translation: CASSESRWGTSGHSSGANVLTF.

This clone is a singleton in its sample. The V gene is TRBV13, the J gene TRBJ2-5, with 8 bases that match TRBD1. CDR3 length: 17 residues. Germline V CDR1 and CDR2: PRHDT, FYEKMQ (reference sequence). Trimming cost V 3 bases and J 5 bases; bases outside gene matches: 14. CDR3 sequence (DNA): TGTGCCAGCAGCTTCCTCGGGTCCCAGGGGGCGGCGGAGACCCAGTACTTC. It encodes CASSFLGSQGAAETQYF.

The gene calls are TRBV28 and TRBJ2-1; TRBD1 agrees at 9 bases. The junction had 7 bases not matched to a gene; V was cut back by 3 bases and J by 7 bases. Per the germline V gene, CDR1 is MDHEN and CDR2 is SYDVKM. The CDR3 runs to 15 residues. The CDR3 DNA follows: TGTGCCAGCAGTTTCTCCGGGACAGGGCCTAATGAGCAGTTCTTC. Translated, it gives CASSFSGTGPNEQFF.